This section outlines one T cell receptor (beta chain) sequence together with its context. The data originate from a study of control samples from healthy donors and cancer patients. Repertoires were generated with immunoSEQ multiplex PCR, while TCRdb's copy carries only in-frame clones and drops some. The top ten hold about 1.6% of the sample, which has 25,000 to 35,000 clones, about 83% seen once. Trimming cost V 3 bases and J 5 bases, with 10 bases left between them. Germline CDR1 and CDR2: DFQATT and SNEGSKA (reference sequence). This CDR3 has 12 residues. This receptor was identified in a woman between 40 and 55 years old with lung cancer. Sequenced input: PBMCs. The V and J genes are TRBV20-1 and TRBJ2-5; D remains ambiguous. Written as DNA, the CDR3 is TGCAGTGCTAGTAGGTCTCCGGAGACCCAGTACTTC. It yields the protein CSASRSPETQYF.